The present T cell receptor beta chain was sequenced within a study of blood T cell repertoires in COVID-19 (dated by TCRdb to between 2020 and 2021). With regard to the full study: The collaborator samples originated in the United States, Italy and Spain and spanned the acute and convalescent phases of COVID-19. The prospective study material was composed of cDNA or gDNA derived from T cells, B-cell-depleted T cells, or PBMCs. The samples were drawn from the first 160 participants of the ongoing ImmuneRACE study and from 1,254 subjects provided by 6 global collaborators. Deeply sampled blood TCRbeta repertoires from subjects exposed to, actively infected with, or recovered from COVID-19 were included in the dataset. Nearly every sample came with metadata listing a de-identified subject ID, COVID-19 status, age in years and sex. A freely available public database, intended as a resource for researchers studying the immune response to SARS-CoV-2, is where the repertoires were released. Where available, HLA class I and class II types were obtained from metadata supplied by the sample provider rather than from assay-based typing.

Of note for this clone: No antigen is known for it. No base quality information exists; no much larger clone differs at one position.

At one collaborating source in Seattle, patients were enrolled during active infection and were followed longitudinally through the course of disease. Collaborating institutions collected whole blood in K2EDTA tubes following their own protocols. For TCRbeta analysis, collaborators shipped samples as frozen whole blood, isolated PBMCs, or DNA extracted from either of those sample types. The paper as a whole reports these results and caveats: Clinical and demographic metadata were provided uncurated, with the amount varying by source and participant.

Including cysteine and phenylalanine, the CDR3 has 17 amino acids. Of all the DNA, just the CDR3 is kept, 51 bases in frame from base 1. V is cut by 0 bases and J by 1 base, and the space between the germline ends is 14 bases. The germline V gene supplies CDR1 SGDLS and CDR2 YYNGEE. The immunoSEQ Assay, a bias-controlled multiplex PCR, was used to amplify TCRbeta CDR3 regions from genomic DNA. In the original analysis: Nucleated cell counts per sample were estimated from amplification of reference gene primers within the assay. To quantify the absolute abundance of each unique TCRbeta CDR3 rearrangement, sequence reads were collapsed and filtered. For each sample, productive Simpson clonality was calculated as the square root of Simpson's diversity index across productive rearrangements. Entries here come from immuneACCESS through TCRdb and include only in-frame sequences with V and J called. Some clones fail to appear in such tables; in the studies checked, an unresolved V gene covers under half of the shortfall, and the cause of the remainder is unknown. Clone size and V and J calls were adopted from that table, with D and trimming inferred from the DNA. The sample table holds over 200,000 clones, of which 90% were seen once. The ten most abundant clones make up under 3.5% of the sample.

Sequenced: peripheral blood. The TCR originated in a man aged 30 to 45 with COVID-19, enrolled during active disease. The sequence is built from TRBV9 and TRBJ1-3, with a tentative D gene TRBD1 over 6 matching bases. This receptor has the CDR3 CASSVALGASSGNTIYF. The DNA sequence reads TGTGCCAGCAGCGTAGCTCTGGGGGCGTCGTCTGGAAACACCATATATTTT.